This T cell receptor (beta chain) came from a study of CD8 T cells in Susac syndrome. Random hexamers were used to reverse transcribe an amount of about 0.45 to 1 ug RNA. Amplification of TCR beta CDR3 spanned 54 Vbeta and 13 Jbeta via immunoSEQ multiplex PCR. Each CDR3 protein gets one entry after TCRdb re-called the immunoSEQ multiplex PCR reads with MiXCR. Counted here are 330,000 or so distinct CDR3 sequences, about 82% occurring once; the ten biggest clones make up roughly 0.21%. TCR beta sequencing was performed on blood CD8+ and CD4+ T cells. The germline gives CDR1 SGHDN, CDR2 FVKESK. Trimming shortened V by 0 bases and J by 4 bases, and 16 bases separated the two germline ends. The CDR3 extends over 16 amino acids.

V gene TRBV14 combines with J gene TRBJ2-7, with D tentatively TRBD2 (6 bases). The specimen was CD8+ T cells from PBMCs. The clonotype originates from a human donor with multiple sclerosis. CDR3 amino acids: CASSQEADLARYEQYF. CDR3 DNA sequence: TGTGCCAGCAGCCAAGAGGCGGACCTAGCGAGGTACGAGCAGTACTTC.